The T cell receptor (beta chain) described here comes from a study of blood T cells in healthy people across ages. Findings of the study overall: Considered underestimates were the diversity estimates obtained from one million T cells. Unsorted PBMCs prevented conclusive naive versus antigen-experienced comparison. For the donors, CMV status was unknown and possibly confounded expanded clonotype changes.

Worth noting for this clonotype: The antigen is not known.

A sample-barcoded 5' primer and a J-beta primer mix were used in a second PCR of roughly 7 to 12 cycles. TCRdb passed the 5' RACE reads through MiXCR, listing each CDR3 protein once. Among some 1,000,000 distinct CDR3 sequences listed, roughly 24% were seen once. V was clipped by 5 bases and J by 2 bases; unmatched bases: 6. Germline V lookup: CDR1 SGHTA, CDR2 FQGNSA. The CDR3 extends over 14 amino acids. This sample was shared with a second study, whose subject was T cells of mothers and their children.

The sequenced sample consisted of blood. The V call is TRBV7-2, the J call TRBJ2-7; 7 bases are a match to TRBD1. This receptor was identified in a girl aged 2-10 years in good health. The CDR3 coding sequence is TGTGCCAGCAGCGTCTGGGACAGAACCTACGAGCAGTACTTC. Amino acid sequence: CASSVWDRTYEQYF. Full variable domain (rest looked up from reference TRBV7-2 and TRBJ2-7): GAGVSQSPSNKVTEKGKDVELRCDPISGHTALYWYRQSLGQGLEFLIYFQGNSAPDKSGLPSDRFSAERTGGSVSTLTIQRTQQEDSAVYLCASSVWDRTYEQYFGPGTRLTVT.